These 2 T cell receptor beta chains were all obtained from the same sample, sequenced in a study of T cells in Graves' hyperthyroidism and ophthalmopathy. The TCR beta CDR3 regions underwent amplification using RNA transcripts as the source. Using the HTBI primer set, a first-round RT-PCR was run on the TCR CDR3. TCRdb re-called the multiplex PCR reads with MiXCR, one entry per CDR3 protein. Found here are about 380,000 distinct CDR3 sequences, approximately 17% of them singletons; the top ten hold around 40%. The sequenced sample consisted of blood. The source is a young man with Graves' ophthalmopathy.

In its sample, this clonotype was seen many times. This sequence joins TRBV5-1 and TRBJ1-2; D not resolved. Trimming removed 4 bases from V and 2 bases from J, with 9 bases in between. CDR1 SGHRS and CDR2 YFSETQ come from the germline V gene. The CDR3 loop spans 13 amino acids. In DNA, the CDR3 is TGCGCCAGCAGCCATTCAGAGAACTATGGCTACACCTTC. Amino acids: CASSHSENYGYTF.

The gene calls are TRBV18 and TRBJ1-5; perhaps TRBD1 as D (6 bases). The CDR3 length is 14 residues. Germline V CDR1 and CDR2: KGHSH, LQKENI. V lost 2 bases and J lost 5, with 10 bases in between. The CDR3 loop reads CASSPEGEHQPQHF. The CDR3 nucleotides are TGTGCCAGCTCACCAGAGGGGGAGCATCAGCCCCAGCATTTT.